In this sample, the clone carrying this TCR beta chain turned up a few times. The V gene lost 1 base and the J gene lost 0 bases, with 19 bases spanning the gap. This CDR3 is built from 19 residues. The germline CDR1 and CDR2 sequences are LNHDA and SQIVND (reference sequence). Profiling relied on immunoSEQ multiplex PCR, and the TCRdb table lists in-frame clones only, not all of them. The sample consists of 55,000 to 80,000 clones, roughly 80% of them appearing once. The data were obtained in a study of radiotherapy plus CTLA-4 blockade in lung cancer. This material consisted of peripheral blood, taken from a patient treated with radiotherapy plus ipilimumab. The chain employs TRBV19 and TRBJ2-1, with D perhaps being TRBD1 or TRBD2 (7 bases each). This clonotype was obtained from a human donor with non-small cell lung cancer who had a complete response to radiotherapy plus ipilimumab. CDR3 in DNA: TGTGCCAGTAGTATAGTCGGCAGGGGGGGACCCAGCTCCTACAATGAGCAGTTCTTC. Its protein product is CASSIVGRGGPSSYNEQFF.